Listed here is a single TCR beta chain. What it binds is unknown. J lost 3 bases, V lost 1 base, and 9 bases had no gene match. Germline lookup yields CDR1 SGHTA and CDR2 FQGNSA. This CDR3 region has 18 residues. The sample is drawn from a study of shared clonotypes between healthy human individuals. General study results and limits: The researchers took only blood, and tissue repertoires probably look different.

Running of the assay took place at deep level. Generated by immunoSEQ multiplex PCR, the TCRdb table keeps only in-frame clones and is missing some. The profile shows 2 million or so clones, roughly 94% of them singletons. The V and J genes are TRBV7-2 and TRBJ2-3; 11 bases map to TRBD2. Sequenced sample: naive CD4+ T cells sorted from blood. Subset here: CD45RA+ positively selected. This clonotype originated in a young man in good health. CDR3 amino acids: CASSLVGSGRAMTDTQYF. The CDR3 region has the DNA TGTGCCAGCAGCTTAGTAGGTAGCGGGAGGGCCATGACAGATACGCAGTATTTT. Full variable domain (missing parts from reference TRBV7-2 and TRBJ2-3): GAGVSQSPSNKVTEKGKDVELRCDPISGHTALYWYRQSLGQGLEFLIYFQGNSAPDKSGLPSDRFSAERTGGSVSTLTIQRTQQEDSAVYLCASSLVGSGRAMTDTQYFGPGTRLTVL.